These T cell receptor beta chains were read from a single sample in a study of neurological immune-mediated disorders. TCRdb re-analysed the 5' RACE reads in MiXCR, keeping a single row per CDR3 protein. The sample shows roughly 31,000 distinct CDR3 sequences, about 4.8% of them seen only once. The sample was PBMCs. These TCRs come from a man between 18 and 29 years old in good health. Each CDR3 is given with its conserved first and last residue. The order of the fields is clone size, J gene, D gene, V gene, CDR3 DNA, CDR3 protein. D genes are given only for firm matches. Size is stated as once, few, many or a size class.

>many|TRBJ2-1|NA|TRBV7-3
TGTGCCAGCAGCTTAACCGGGAGCCGGATAACAGGCAATGAGCAGTTCTTC
CASSLTGSRITGNEQFF
>many|TRBJ1-4|NA|TRBV20-1
TGCAGTGCCGTTCCGTCATGGGGGTCCTTAAATGAAAAACTGTTTTTT
CSAVPSWGSLNEKLFF
>many|TRBJ1-2|NA|TRBV20-1
TGCAGTGCTAGAGACCGCCTCCTCTATGGCTACACCTTC
CSARDRLLYGYTF
>many|TRBJ1-5|NA|TRBV20-1
TGCAGTGCTAAGGGATTCAATCAGCCCCAGCATTTT
CSAKGFNQPQHF
>many|TRBJ2-5|TRBD1|TRBV5-1
TGCGCCAGCAGCTTGACAGGGGGCTATGAGACCCAGTACTTC
CASSLTGGYETQYF
>few|TRBJ1-1|NA|TRBV7-6
TGTGCCAGCAGCCAAGGGTCTGAAGCTTTCTTT
CASSQGSEAFF
>many|TRBJ1-2|NA|TRBV7-3
TGTGCCAGCAGCTTAACGGGGGAGGGTGGCTACACCTTC
CASSLTGEGGYTF
>many|TRBJ1-2|NA|TRBV6-5
TGTGCCAGCAGTGGATACGGCGAGGGGGATGGCTACACCTTC
CASSGYGEGDGYTF
>medium-sized|TRBJ1-4|NA|TRBV12-3/TRBV12-4
TGTGCCAGCAGTTTCTGGGGAGAAAAACTGTTTTTT
CASSFWGEKLFF
>many|TRBJ2-7|TRBD1|TRBV6-5
TGTGCCAGCAGTTACTCGGGACTGGGGACAGGGAGGCGCGAGCAGTACTTC
CASSYSGLGTGRREQYF
>many|TRBJ2-7|NA|TRBV9
TGTGCCAGCAGCGCGTCCGGGTCCTACGAGCAGTACTTC
CASSASGSYEQYF
>many|TRBJ2-7|NA|TRBV9
TGTGCCAGCAGCGTAGGATGGGGGTATACCTACGAGCAGTACTTC
CASSVGWGYTYEQYF
>many|TRBJ2-5|NA|TRBV5-1
TGCGCCAGCAGCTTGGGGACACAGGAGGGCGAGACCCAGTACTTC
CASSLGTQEGETQYF
>many|TRBJ1-1|NA|TRBV7-6
TGTGCCAGCAGCCTACGAAACAGGGAGTCTGAAGCTTTCTTT
CASSLRNRESEAFF